This TCR beta chain was observed in a study of cytomegalovirus exposure and HLA in healthy donors. Findings and limits, study-wide: Presence/absence analyses supposed approximately even sequencing depth among donors. CMV serostatus was the sole immune exposure data available.

Vbeta (60) and Jbeta (13) primers were used in the PCR. Some clones are missing from TCRdb's copy, which holds only in-frame ones; the method was immunoSEQ multiplex PCR. Of over 250,000 clones listed, roughly two thirds are singletons. This clone was counted between two and nine times. The antigen remains undetermined. Per the germline V gene, CDR1 is LNHDA and CDR2 is SQIVND (reference sequence). The CDR3 runs 14 residues. The V end was cut by 5 bases, the J end by 4 bases, with 14 bases between. The clonotype comes from a female donor in good health and CMV-seronegative. Sequencing was performed on PBMCs. The chain uses TRBV19 and TRBJ1-2, with TRBD1 as a possible D gene (5 bases). The CDR3 DNA reads TGTGCCAGTAGTCGTGACAGTGCTCTCTATGGCTACACCTTC. Its protein is CASSRDSALYGYTF.